The 19 T cell receptor beta chains listed next were all sequenced from one sample in a study of T cells expressing NK-cell markers. TCRdb re-called the 5' RACE reads and shows each CDR3 protein once, DNA omitted. Its listing shows roughly 450,000 distinct CDR3 sequences. The source material was blood T cells: a sorted CD56 or NKG2C T cell subset, CD4+ or CD8+ T cells, or bulk PBMC T cells (not recorded which). The receptors originated from a woman aged 50 to 60 in good health.

This CDR3 reads CASRKRATRTDTQYF. This chain links TRBV4-1 with TRBJ2-3; TCRdb's D call, TRBD1, is unchecked because there is no DNA. The CDR3 spans 15 residues. Germline loops: CDR1 MGHRA, CDR2 YSYEKL.

The rearrangement links TRBV12-3 or TRBV12-4 to TRBJ2-3; the D gene TCRdb calls, TRBD2, cannot be checked with no DNA. The CDR3 sequence is 15 residues long. The chain's CDR3 is CASTHSGRDTDTQYF.

J is TRBJ1-4 and V is TRBV5-4; the TCRdb call, TRBD1, lacks DNA for checking. CDR1 and CDR2 from the germline V gene are SGHNT and YYREEE (reference sequence). The CDR3 loop spans 16 amino acids. CDR3 residues: CASSFQTPGQNEKLFF.

The chain joins TRBV7-2 to TRBJ2-2; TCRdb proposes TRBD2, but this gene call is untestable without DNA. The CDR3 is made up of 21 amino acids. CDR1 is SGHTA and CDR2 is FQGNSA in the germline V gene. CDR3 sequence reads: CASSLPSGTAPRGKRTGELFF.

This chain links TRBV20-1 with TRBJ2-2; TCRdb's D call of TRBD2 is untestable without DNA. This CDR3 has 15 amino acids. Per germline, CDR1 DFQATT and CDR2 SNEGSKA (reference sequence). The CDR3 spells CSAHAGGPNTGELFF.

This sequence joins TRBV7-2 and TRBJ2-5; TCRdb proposes TRBD1, but this gene call is untestable without DNA. This CDR3 comprises 15 residues. The V gene's germline CDR1 is SGHTA and CDR2 FQGNSA. This CDR3 is CASSPHRGVKETQYF.

The rearrangement uses TRBV5-4 and TRBJ1-1. CDR3 length: 14 amino acids. Germline CDR1 SGHNT, CDR2 YYREEE (reference sequence). This chain's CDR3 is CASSHGRLDTEAFF.

V and J are TRBV6-5 and TRBJ2-1. Germline V gene sequence: CDR1 MNHEY, CDR2 SVGAGI. There are 16 residues in the CDR3. The CDR3 reads CASSYSFSLVSTEQFF.

The rearrangement uses TRBV7-9 and TRBJ2-7; TCRdb calls TRBD2, which cannot be checked without DNA. The germline gives CDR1 SEHNR, CDR2 FQNEAQ (reference sequence). The CDR3 covers 15 residues. The CDR3 here is CASSWYGGRAYEQYF.

The chain recombines TRBV5-5 with TRBJ2-5; TCRdb's D call of TRBD2 is untestable without DNA. CDR1 and CDR2 from the germline V gene are SGHKS and YYEKEE (reference sequence). CDR3 length equals 15 residues. The CDR3 loop reads CASSPAVGVQETQYF.

V and J are TRBV5-1 and TRBJ2-1; the D call from TCRdb, TRBD2, cannot be confirmed without DNA. CDR1 and CDR2 from the germline V gene are SGHRS and YFSETQ. The CDR3 is 12 residues long. The CDR3: CASSLLLAEQFF.

The rearrangement uses TRBV11-2 and TRBJ2-7; no DNA is available, so the TRBD2 call from TCRdb remains unchecked. This CDR3 region has 15 residues. Germline-derived CDR1 and CDR2 are SGHAT and FQNNGV. CDR3 region: CASSRAVSGLYEQYF.

The V gene is TRBV7-2, the J gene TRBJ1-1. CDR3 size: 13 residues. Germline V gives CDR1 SGHTA, CDR2 FQGNSA. The CDR3 region is CASSLLLFSLAFF.

The V and J genes are TRBV20-1 and TRBJ2-3. Looked up from germline, CDR1 is DFQATT and CDR2 is SNEGSKA (reference sequence). The CDR3 runs 14 residues. CDR3 sequence reads: CSASPLASTDTQYF.

The chain joins TRBV5-5 to TRBJ2-1; the D call of TRBD2 rests on TCRdb alone, since no DNA is present to check it. Germline CDR1 reads SGHKS; CDR2 reads YYEKEE (reference sequence). The CDR3 has 16 residues. CDR3 sequence: CASSSLSGRALNEQFF.

The CDR3 loop reads CASSTSDRPRNEKLFF. The chain combines TRBV5-1 with TRBJ1-4; TCRdb designates TRBD1, a call that cannot be tested without DNA. The CDR3 loop spans 16 amino acids. Germline V CDR1 and CDR2: SGHRS, YFSETQ.

V gene TRBV20-1 combines with J gene TRBJ1-1. From germline, CDR1 is DFQATT and CDR2 SNEGSKA (reference sequence). This CDR3 has 16 residues. The CDR3 sequence: CSARLPARQGGTEAFF.

V is TRBV12-3 or TRBV12-4 and J is TRBJ2-4; the TRBD2 assignment by TCRdb is unverifiable without DNA. The CDR3 covers 14 residues. CDR3 region: CASRGLAAKNIQYF.

The chain uses TRBV24-1 and TRBJ2-3. The germline gives CDR1 KGHDR, CDR2 SFDVKD. The CDR3 covers 18 residues. The CDR3: CATSKGKFGFRGTDTQYF.